This T cell receptor (beta chain) was sequenced during a study of graft-versus-host responses after intestinal transplantation. Turning to the study itself: Recipients got multivisceral, liver-intestinal, or isolated intestinal transplants.

Notes on this clone: The antigen is unknown.

The CDR3 spans 15 residues. V shed 2 bases and J 3 bases; nucleotides not matched to a gene: 6. CDR1 and CDR2 (germline): SGHNT, YYREEE (reference sequence). This table comes from immunoSEQ multiplex PCR, and its TCRdb copy is limited to in-frame clones, with some not included. This sample has 71,000 or so clones; roughly 87% occur once, and the top ten carry about 1.3%. This TCR came from a human donor who received an intestinal transplant. V gene TRBV5-4 combines with J gene TRBJ1-1, with 8 positions matching TRBD1. The source material was unstimulated CD8+ T cells sorted from spleen or lymph node cells, sampled before intestinal transplant. CDR3 protein: CASSLGQGVHTEAFF. The CDR3 DNA sequence: TGTGCCAGCAGCTTAGGACAGGGTGTGCACACTGAAGCTTTCTTT.